The 24 T cell receptor beta chains reported below all come from one sample, sequenced in a study of TIL therapy for anti-PD-1-resistant metastatic lung cancer. This was the immunoSEQ v3 assay. The method was immunoSEQ multiplex PCR; TCRdb's version includes in-frame clones alone and lacks a portion of them. The sample lists tens of thousands of clones, roughly 72% occurring once. This sample's time point: pre-treatment sample, taken before nivolumab and TIL therapy. The tumor samples were excised metastases, mostly pleural nodules or supraclavicular lymph nodes. The sequences come from tumor tissue, collected at baseline. The receptors come from a person between 30 and 79 years old with non-small cell lung cancer.

This clone was picked up one time. The chain employs TRBV10-2 and TRBJ2-7, with TRBD1 matching 8 bases. With V trimmed by 6 bases and J by 5 bases, 18 bases remained unmatched. The germline gives CDR1 WSHSY, CDR2 SAAADI. There are 17 residues in the CDR3. CDR3 nucleotides: TGCGCCAGCAGGGCCCAACCCTTACAGGGGGTCGGCAACGAGCAGTACTTC. Encoded protein: CASRAQPLQGVGNEQYF.

The chain combines TRBV7-6 with TRBJ2-3, with 8 bases identical to TRBD2. The CDR3 consists of 15 residues. Germline V gene sequence: CDR1 SGHVS, CDR2 FNYEAQ. V trimming: 1 base; J trimming: 1 base; junction bases outside the gene matches: 1. The CDR3 loop reads CASSLVSGGTDTQYF. The CDR3 DNA sequence: TGTGCCAGCAGCTTAGTTAGCGGGGGCACAGATACGCAGTATTTT.

The gene calls are TRBV5-1 and TRBJ2-7; TRBD1 is a possible D gene (6 bases). CDR3 length: 14 residues. Germline loops: CDR1 SGHRS, CDR2 YFSETQ. V lost 0 bases, J lost 5 bases, and 12 bases lay in between. The CDR3, as DNA: TGCGCCAGCAGCTTGGTTCAGGGGACGGACGAGCAGTACTTC. Amino acid sequence: CASSLVQGTDEQYF.

Only a few counts were recorded for this clone. The V call is TRBV7-9, the J call TRBJ2-7, with D maybe TRBD2 (6 bases). Between the trimmed V and J ends, which lost 1 base and 3 bases, there was a span of 16 bases. The CDR3 contains 16 residues. Germline lookup yields CDR1 SEHNR and CDR2 FQNEAQ (reference sequence). CDR3 sequence: CASSLDRGREHYEQYF. Here the CDR3 DNA reads TGTGCCAGCAGCTTAGACCGGGGCCGGGAGCACTACGAGCAGTACTTC.

This clone was counted only a few times. The chain employs TRBV6-5 and TRBJ2-7; no reliable D call. This CDR3 comprises 11 residues. V was shortened by 6 bases and J by 2 bases, with 5 bases between the two germline ends. Germline lookup yields CDR1 MNHEY and CDR2 SVGAGI. CDR3 loop: CASRGAYEQYF. The CDR3 DNA reads TGTGCCAGCAGGGGTGCCTACGAGCAGTACTTC.

The gene calls are TRBV5-1 and TRBJ2-5; D gene ambiguous. The CDR3 runs 15 residues. V dropped 0 bases and J dropped 4 bases, with 13 bases sitting between them. Per the germline V gene, CDR1 is SGHRS and CDR2 is YFSETQ. In DNA, the CDR3 is TGCGCCAGCAGCTTGGCCGGTGCCCAGCCAGAGACCCAGTACTTC. Translating gives CASSLAGAQPETQYF.

The chain joins TRBV19 to TRBJ2-5; TRBD2 is a possible D gene (7 bases). With 3 bases removed from V and 4 bases from J, the gap between germline ends came to 15 bases. CDR1 and CDR2 (germline): LNHDA, SQIVND (reference sequence). The CDR3 totals 15 residues. CDR3 protein: CASSIGGGAGETQYF. DNA for the CDR3: TGTGCCAGTAGTATTGGTGGGGGGGCCGGAGAGACCCAGTACTTC.

There are a few counts of this clone. The V gene is TRBV27, the J gene TRBJ2-2, with D uncertain. The CDR3 covers 14 residues. Trimming cost V 2 bases and J 6 bases, with 10 bases left between them. Germline loops: CDR1 MNHEY, CDR2 SMNVEV (reference sequence). The CDR3 DNA sequence: TGTGCCAGCAGTTTAGGCCAGCAAGCCGGGGAGCTGTTTTTT. Its translation: CASSLGQQAGELFF.

This clone appeared a single time. The chain combines TRBV11-2 with TRBJ2-1, with 9 bases matching TRBD2. Per germline, CDR1 SGHAT and CDR2 FQNNGV. The V and J ends lost 0 bases and 6 bases, in that order; junction bases with no gene match: 6. The CDR3 sequence is 16 residues long. The CDR3 sequence is CASSLERAGGFNEQFF. Here the CDR3 DNA reads TGTGCCAGCAGCTTAGAGCGCGCGGGGGGGTTCAATGAGCAGTTCTTC.

The V gene is TRBV6-1, the J gene TRBJ1-2; the match to TRBD1 covers 9 bases. Germline loops: CDR1 MNHNS, CDR2 SASEGT. V trimming: 6 bases; J trimming: 8 bases; junction bases outside the gene matches: 10. This CDR3 spans 14 amino acids. The CDR3 DNA reads TGTGCCAGCAGCCTCGAACCGACAGGGGGAGGCTACACCTTC. Amino acids: CASSLEPTGGGYTF.

This chain joins TRBV10-3 and TRBJ1-3; D unresolved. The CDR3 has 16 amino acids. V was clipped by 3 bases and J by 4 bases, with 16 bases between them. Germline CDR1 is ENHRY and CDR2 is SYGVKD. The CDR3 coding sequence is TGTGCCATCAGTGATCCCGGTTCGGTGGCCGGAAACACCATATATTTT. It translates to CAISDPGSVAGNTIYF.

The V call is TRBV6-5, the J call TRBJ2-7, with TRBD2 identical over 12 bases. The CDR3 totals 16 residues. The trim removed 4 bases at V and 3 bases at J, leaving 7 bases unmatched. Germline CDR1 is MNHEY and CDR2 is SVGAGI. CDR3: CASSSTSGGKGYEQYF. The CDR3 nucleotides are TGTGCCAGCAGTTCTACTAGCGGGGGGAAAGGCTACGAGCAGTACTTC.

The genes are TRBV4-1 and TRBJ2-5, with 9 bases lining up with TRBD2. V lost 2 bases, J lost 1 base, and 11 bases stayed unmatched. The germline gives CDR1 MGHRA, CDR2 YSYEKL. The CDR3 contains 18 residues. The CDR3: CASSQSSQRGAIQETQYF. The DNA of the CDR3 is TGCGCCAGCAGCCAATCCTCACAGCGGGGGGCGATCCAAGAGACCCAGTACTTC.

V and J are TRBV30 and TRBJ1-6; unclear D gene. The CDR3 is 13 amino acids. Germline CDR1 reads GTSNPN; CDR2 reads SVGIG (reference sequence). V lost 3 bases and J lost 0, with 3 bases in between. CDR3 sequence: CAWRSSYNSPLHF. CDR3 in DNA: TGTGCCTGGAGAAGCTCCTATAATTCACCCCTCCACTTT.

The rearrangement joins TRBV5-1 to TRBJ2-1; 8 positions match TRBD1. The V and J ends lost 4 bases and 0 bases, in that order; junction bases with no gene match: 6. CDR1 and CDR2 (germline): SGHRS, YFSETQ. This CDR3 region has 16 residues. CDR3 nucleotides: TGCGCCAGCAGCCCTGGACAGGGAACCTCCTACAATGAGCAGTTCTTC. Translation gives CASSPGQGTSYNEQFF.

This sequence joins TRBV19 and TRBJ2-5; D gene ambiguous. This CDR3 has 18 amino acids. V was pared by 5 bases and J by 5 bases, with 27 bases between. From germline, CDR1 is LNHDA and CDR2 SQIVND (reference sequence). Here the CDR3 DNA reads TGTGCCAGTAGTGTGGGGTCGGCAGACCTCATCAACTGGGAGACCCAGTACTTC. Its protein product is CASSVGSADLINWETQYF. Supplemented by reference TRBV19 and TRBJ2-5, the full variable domain reads DGGITQSPKYLFRKEGQNVTLSCEQNLNHDAMYWYRQDPGQGLRLIYYSQIVNDFQKGDIAEGYSVSREKKESFPLTVTSAQKNPTAFYLCASSVGSADLINWETQYFGPGTRLLVL.

This clone was seen a handful of times. V is TRBV18 and J is TRBJ2-5, with D perhaps TRBD1 (6 bases). This CDR3 has 15 amino acids. CDR1 is KGHSH and CDR2 is LQKENI in the germline V gene. V lost 5 bases, J lost 5 bases, and 18 bases lay in between. Written as DNA, the CDR3 is TGTGCCAGCTCATCGGGACAAGGGGCGTGGGAGACCCAGTACTTC. This encodes CASSSGQGAWETQYF.

Relative to its sample, this clone is medium-sized. The V call is TRBV7-9, the J call TRBJ2-7, with 7 bases that match TRBD1. The germline V gene has CDR1 SEHNR and CDR2 FQNEAQ (reference sequence). This CDR3 comprises 14 residues. The ends lost 4 bases at V and 3 bases at J; junction bases unmatched: 6. CDR3 region: CASSSRDRHYEQYF. The CDR3 DNA reads as TGTGCCAGCAGCTCCCGGGACAGACACTACGAGCAGTACTTC.

This chain uses TRBV27 with TRBJ2-7; D might be TRBD1 or TRBD2, each matching 5 bases. Per germline, CDR1 MNHEY and CDR2 SMNVEV (reference sequence). V shed 5 bases and J shed 2 bases, with 13 bases lying between them. The CDR3 extends over 14 amino acids. CDR3: CASSGRGETYEQYF. The CDR3 DNA follows: TGTGCCAGCAGTGGACGAGGGGAAACCTACGAGCAGTACTTC.

CDR3 coding DNA: TGTGCCAGCAGGGATTCACATAGACAGGGTAGAAAGACCCAGTACTTC. Amino acids: CASRDSHRQGRKTQYF. This chain uses TRBV11-3 with TRBJ2-5, with 7 bases aligning to TRBD1. V shed 6 bases and J 6 bases; nucleotides not matched to a gene: 16. CDR1 and CDR2 from the germline V gene are SGHNT and YENEEA. There are 16 residues in the CDR3.

This clone was counted between two and nine times. V and J are TRBV7-7 and TRBJ1-3; D remains unclear. The CDR3 extends over 14 amino acids. Between the trimmed V and J ends, which lost 4 bases and 1 base, there was a span of 8 bases. Germline V gives CDR1 SSHAT, CDR2 FNYEAQ (reference sequence). The CDR3 nucleotides are TGTGCCAGCAGCTGGACCGAGTCTGGAAACACCATATATTTT. Its translation: CASSWTESGNTIYF.

This chain links TRBV5-1 with TRBJ2-1, with TRBD2 matching 7 bases. The junction had 10 bases not matched to a gene; V was cut back by 4 bases and J by 3 bases. Germline values: CDR1 SGHRS, CDR2 YFSETQ. CDR3 length: 16 amino acids. The CDR3 nucleotides read TGCGCCAGCAGCCCGCCGGGCGGGGGACTCTACAATGAGCAGTTCTTC. This sequence encodes CASSPPGGGLYNEQFF.

The chain couples TRBV10-3 to TRBJ2-3, with TRBD2 identical over 7 bases. In germline, CDR1 is ENHRY, CDR2 SYGVKD. This CDR3 region has 16 residues. V was clipped by 5 bases and J by 1 base; unmatched bases: 9. DNA of the CDR3: TGTGCCATCAGTCCTCCTCGCCTAGCGGGCACAGATACGCAGTATTTT. As protein: CAISPPRLAGTDTQYF.

This clone has only a few counts. The rearrangement uses TRBV4-1 and TRBJ1-1; weak D call: TRBD1 (5 bases). Trimming took 4 bases from V and 0 from J, leaving 12 bases between them. The CDR3 runs 15 residues. Germline CDR1 reads MGHRA; CDR2 reads YSYEKL. CDR3 in amino acids: CASSLSGAVNTEAFF. The CDR3 coding sequence is TGCGCCAGCAGCCTCTCCGGGGCCGTGAACACTGAAGCTTTCTTT.